The 22 T cell receptor beta chains in this list originate from one sample, sequenced in a study of T cell repertoires in cytomegalovirus infection. In TCRdb, the reads were re-called with MiXCR into one record per CDR3 protein. The sample consists of about 190,000 distinct CDR3 sequences, approximately 9.6% of them appearing once. Material: PBMCs. These receptors were collected from a human donor in good health (CMV status not recorded). Some clones in this sample may be carry-over from other donors' samples.

This clonotype was recorded many times. This chain connects TRBV7-2 to TRBJ1-1, with D unresolved. Germline-derived CDR1 and CDR2 are SGHTA and FQGNSA. The CDR3 is 15 residues long. V lost 5 bases and J lost 7, with 20 bases in between. The CDR3 bases are TGTGCCAGCAGCGCACTCCTCAGTATGACGGTTGAAGCTTTCTTT. Translation: CASSALLSMTVEAFF.

In its sample, this clonotype was seen many times. The CDR3 region is CASSLVSQRGGYTF. The CDR3 bases are TGTGCCAGCAGCTTAGTCTCCCAGCGGGGTGGCTACACCTTC. The chain is built from TRBV7-2 and TRBJ1-2, with D uncertain. Deletions cut 1 base from V and 7 bases from J, with 13 bases between. The CDR3 length is 14 residues. The germline gives CDR1 SGHTA, CDR2 FQGNSA. Supplemented by reference TRBV7-2 and TRBJ1-2, the full variable domain reads GAGVSQSPSNKVTEKGKDVELRCDPISGHTALYWYRQSLGQGLEFLIYFQGNSAPDKSGLPSDRFSAERTGGSVSTLTIQRTQQEDSAVYLCASSLVSQRGGYTFGSGTRLTVV.

Ten or more counts support this clonotype. The chain couples TRBV7-3 to TRBJ2-5; 12 bases are shared with TRBD1. The ends lost 3 bases at V and 5 bases at J; junction bases unmatched: 10. The CDR3 covers 17 residues. The germline V gene encodes CDR1 SGHTA and CDR2 FQGTGA. The CDR3 spells CASSFTGTGGVGETQYF. In DNA form, the CDR3 reads TGTGCCAGCAGCTTCACCGGGACAGGGGGCGTCGGGGAGACCCAGTACTTC.

The chain combines TRBV7-2 with TRBJ2-5; D remains unclear. V was pared by 4 bases and J by 5 bases, with 8 bases between. The germline V gene has CDR1 SGHTA and CDR2 FQGNSA. The CDR3 spans 12 residues. CDR3 region: CASSSRRETQYF. The DNA for the CDR3 is TGTGCCAGCAGCTCTAGACGGGAGACCCAGTACTTC.

This clonotype was counted many times. The chain couples TRBV7-6 to TRBJ2-5, with D possibly TRBD2 on 5 matching bases. Germline V gene lookup returns CDR1 SGHVS and CDR2 FNYEAQ. The CDR3 is made up of 14 amino acids. Trimming shortened V by 3 bases and J by 5 bases, and 13 bases separated the two germline ends. CDR3 sequence (DNA): TGTGCCAGCAGCTTTGGCGGAGGAGGTGAGACCCAGTACTTC. Its translation is CASSFGGGGETQYF.

This clonotype occurred many times. The chain has TRBV7-9 and TRBJ1-3; D remains ambiguous. Germline loops: CDR1 SEHNR, CDR2 FQNEAQ (reference sequence). The CDR3 is made up of 15 amino acids. Trimming stripped 5 bases from V and 5 bases from J, with 16 bases between. The CDR3 loop reads CASSPPGRYRNTIYF. The CDR3 DNA is TGTGCCAGCAGCCCCCCGGGCAGGTACCGAAACACCATATATTTT.

This clonotype appeared a few times. V and J are TRBV30 and TRBJ2-1; weak D call: TRBD1 (6 bases). The V end was cut by 0 bases, the J end by 6 bases, with 12 bases between. Germline V CDR1 and CDR2: GTSNPN, SVGIG (reference sequence). The CDR3 runs to 14 residues. This chain's CDR3 is CAWSVGGLVNEQFF. CDR3 bases: TGTGCCTGGAGTGTAGGGGGATTAGTCAATGAGCAGTTCTTC.

This chain joins TRBV5-5 and TRBJ1-1; D may be TRBD1 (6 bases). Trimming stripped 1 base from V and 0 bases from J, with 19 bases between. Per germline, CDR1 SGHKS and CDR2 YYEKEE (reference sequence). CDR3 length: 18 residues. The CDR3 nucleotides read TGTGCCAGCAGCTTGCGTCAGGGGTTAGGGATGGTGAACACTGAAGCTTTCTTT. Its translation is CASSLRQGLGMVNTEAFF.

Many counts were recorded for this clonotype. V and J are TRBV7-2 and TRBJ2-5; the match to TRBD2 covers 7 bases. CDR1 and CDR2 from the germline V gene are SGHTA and FQGNSA. The CDR3 is 15 amino acids. The V and J ends lost 2 bases and 2 bases, in that order; junction bases with no gene match: 5. For the CDR3, the DNA is TGTGCCAGCAGCTTAAATCGGGGGGAGCAAGAGACCCAGTACTTC. This sequence encodes CASSLNRGEQETQYF.

Many counts were recorded for this clonotype. This chain connects TRBV7-2 to TRBJ2-6; D gene unclear. There are 18 residues in the CDR3. Germline CDR1 reads SGHTA; CDR2 reads FQGNSA. V was clipped by 5 bases and J by 0 bases, with 17 bases between them. The CDR3 sequence is CASSPRTDLSSGANVLTF. CDR3 bases: TGTGCCAGCAGCCCTAGGACGGATCTAAGCTCTGGGGCCAACGTCCTGACTTTC.

V usage is TRBV20-1 and J usage is TRBJ2-2, with 8 nucleotides matching TRBD1. The length of the CDR3 is 14 residues. CDR1 and CDR2 (germline): DFQATT, SNEGSKA (reference sequence). The J segment lost 1 base and the V segment lost 6 bases, leaving 4 bases of the junction unmatched. CDR3 sequence reads: CSAKDRENTGELFF. CDR3 bases: TGCAGTGCAAAGGACAGGGAGAACACCGGGGAGCTGTTTTTT.

This clonotype was detected ten times or more. The chain uses TRBV4-1 and TRBJ1-2, with TRBD1 identical over 8 bases. This CDR3 has 15 amino acids. Looked up from germline, CDR1 is MGHRA and CDR2 is YSYEKL. After removal of 0 bases from V and 7 bases from J, the junction contained 7 bases not matched to a gene. Written as DNA, the CDR3 is TGCGCCAGCAGCCAAGAGACAGGGGCGAATTTTGGCTACACCTTC. Translating gives CASSQETGANFGYTF.

The V call is TRBV27, the J call TRBJ2-7, with 11 bases aligning to TRBD1. From germline, CDR1 is MNHEY and CDR2 SMNVEV (reference sequence). The CDR3 length is 17 residues. V gave up 5 bases and J gave up 3 bases; unmatched junction bases: 12. In nucleotides, the CDR3 is TGTGCCAGCAGTCGCATCCTCGGGACAGGGGGTTTCTACGAGCAGTACTTC. Translating gives CASSRILGTGGFYEQYF.

This clonotype was recorded many times. The chain combines TRBV19 with TRBJ2-3; possibly TRBD1 for D (6 bases). Germline CDR1 is LNHDA and CDR2 is SQIVND (reference sequence). The CDR3 contains 13 residues. V was clipped by 5 bases and J by 2 bases, with 8 bases between them. CDR3 protein: CASSWTVTDTQYF. In DNA, the CDR3 is TGTGCCAGTAGTTGGACAGTCACAGATACGCAGTATTTT.

The chain couples TRBV4-2 to TRBJ2-7; D remains ambiguous. Germline V CDR1 and CDR2: LGHNA, YNFKEQ. Trimming shortened V by 0 bases and J by 0 bases, and 12 bases separated the two germline ends. The CDR3 runs to 16 residues. Here the CDR3 DNA reads TGTGCCAGCAGCCAAGAGGTGGGCGGTGTCTCCTACGAGCAGTACTTC. This gives the protein CASSQEVGGVSYEQYF.

Ten or more counts support this clonotype. V is TRBV19 and J is TRBJ1-2; unclear D gene. The CDR3 covers 11 residues. Germline V gives CDR1 LNHDA, CDR2 SQIVND (reference sequence). V lost 8 bases, J lost 7 bases, and 11 bases lay in between. The CDR3 DNA reads TGTGCCAGTCGGGATTTGGGTGGCTACACCTTC. Its translation is CASRDLGGYTF.

This clonotype was observed a handful of times. The rearrangement links TRBV20-1 to TRBJ2-7; 8 bases are shared with TRBD1. Germline loops: CDR1 DFQATT, CDR2 SNEGSKA (reference sequence). This CDR3 is built from 11 residues. V lost 7 bases, J lost 5 bases, and 4 bases stayed unmatched. CDR3 nucleotide sequence: TGCAGTGTCTCAGGGGGCGACGAGCAGTACTTC. This encodes CSVSGGDEQYF.

In its sample, this clonotype was seen a few times. The chain recombines TRBV20-1 with TRBJ1-5, with D unclear. CDR3 length: 14 amino acids. The V gene's germline CDR1 is DFQATT and CDR2 SNEGSKA (reference sequence). Trimming left V 3 bases short and J 3 bases short, with 12 bases between. CDR3 nucleotide sequence: TGCAGTGCTAGGAGTGGGGATAACAATCAGCCCCAGCATTTT. Translating it yields CSARSGDNNQPQHF.

This rearrangement joins TRBV24-1 to TRBJ1-1; D not certain. This CDR3 spans 13 amino acids. Trimming cost V 3 bases and J 0 bases, with 4 bases left between them. From germline, CDR1 is KGHDR and CDR2 SFDVKD. Written as DNA, the CDR3 is TGTGCCACCAGTGATAACCTGAACACTGAAGCTTTCTTT. Translating gives CATSDNLNTEAFF.

This clonotype was observed many times. The chain has TRBV7-2 and TRBJ1-1; D possibly corresponds to TRBD1 (6 bases). Germline lookup yields CDR1 SGHTA and CDR2 FQGNSA. V gave up 5 bases and J gave up 10 bases, with 14 bases separating them. The CDR3 contains 12 residues. CDR3: CASSDQGRRAFF. The CDR3, as DNA: TGTGCCAGCAGCGATCAGGGGAGAAGAGCTTTCTTT.

The CDR3 sequence: CASSIPGDYEQYF. CDR3 nucleotides: TGTGCCAGTAGTATCCCAGGGGACTACGAGCAGTACTTC. The V gene is TRBV19, the J gene TRBJ2-7, with D perhaps matching TRBD1 (6 bases). CDR3 length equals 13 residues. CDR1 is LNHDA and CDR2 is SQIVND in the germline V gene (reference sequence). Trimming stripped 3 bases from V and 3 bases from J, with 9 bases between.

This sequence joins TRBV20-1 and TRBJ2-3; TRBD2 matches at 8 bases. J gave up 4 bases and V 5 bases, and 11 bases lay outside the gene matches. Germline V gives CDR1 DFQATT, CDR2 SNEGSKA (reference sequence). This CDR3 is built from 15 residues. The CDR3 sequence is CSAVLRAGVADTQYF. CDR3 nucleotide sequence: TGCAGTGCTGTCCTGAGAGCGGGAGTAGCAGATACGCAGTATTTT.